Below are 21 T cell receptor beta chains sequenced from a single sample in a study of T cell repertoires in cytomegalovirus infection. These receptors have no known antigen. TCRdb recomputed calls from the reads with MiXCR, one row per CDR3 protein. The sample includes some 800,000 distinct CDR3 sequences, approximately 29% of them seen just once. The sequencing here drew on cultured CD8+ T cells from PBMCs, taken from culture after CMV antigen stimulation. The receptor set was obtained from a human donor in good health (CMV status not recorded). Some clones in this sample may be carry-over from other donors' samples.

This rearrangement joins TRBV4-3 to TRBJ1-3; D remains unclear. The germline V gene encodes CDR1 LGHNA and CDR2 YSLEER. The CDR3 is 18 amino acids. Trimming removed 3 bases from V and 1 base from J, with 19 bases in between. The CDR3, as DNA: TGCGCCAGCAGCCACCCCCGGACGGACCGCAGATCTGGAAACACCATATATTTT. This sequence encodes CASSHPRTDRRSGNTIYF.

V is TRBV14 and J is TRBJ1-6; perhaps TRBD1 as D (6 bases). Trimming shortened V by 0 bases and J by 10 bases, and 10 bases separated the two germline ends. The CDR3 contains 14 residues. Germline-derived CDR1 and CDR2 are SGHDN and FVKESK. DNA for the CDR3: TGTGCCAGCAGCCAAGACCGGGGGCGGTCACCCCTCCACTTT. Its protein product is CASSQDRGRSPLHF.

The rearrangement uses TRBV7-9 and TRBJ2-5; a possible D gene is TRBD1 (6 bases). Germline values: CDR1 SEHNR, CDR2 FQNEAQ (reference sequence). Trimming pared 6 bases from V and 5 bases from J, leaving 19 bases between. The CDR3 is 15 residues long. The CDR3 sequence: CASSRTYEGDETQYF. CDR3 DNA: TGTGCCAGCAGTCGGACTTACGAGGGGGATGAGACCCAGTACTTC.

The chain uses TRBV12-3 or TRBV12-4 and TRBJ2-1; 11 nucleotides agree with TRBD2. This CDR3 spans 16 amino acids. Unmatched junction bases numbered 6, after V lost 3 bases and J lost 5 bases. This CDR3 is CASSFLLAGENNEQFF. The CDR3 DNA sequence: TGTGCCAGCAGTTTCCTACTAGCGGGGGAGAACAATGAGCAGTTCTTC.

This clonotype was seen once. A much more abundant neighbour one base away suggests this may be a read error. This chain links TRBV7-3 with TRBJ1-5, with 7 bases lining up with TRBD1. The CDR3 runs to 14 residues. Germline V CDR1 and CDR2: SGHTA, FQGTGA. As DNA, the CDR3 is TGTGTCAGCAGCTTATTGGCAGGGGGGCCGCCCCAGCATTTT. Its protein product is CVSSLLAGGPPQHF.

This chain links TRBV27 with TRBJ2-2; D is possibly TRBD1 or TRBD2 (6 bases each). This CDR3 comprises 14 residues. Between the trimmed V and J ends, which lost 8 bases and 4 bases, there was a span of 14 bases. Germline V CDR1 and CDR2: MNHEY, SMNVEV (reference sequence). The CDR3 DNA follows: TGTGCCAGCGGTAGGGGGGCCGGCACCGGGGAGCTGTTTTTT. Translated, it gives CASGRGAGTGELFF.

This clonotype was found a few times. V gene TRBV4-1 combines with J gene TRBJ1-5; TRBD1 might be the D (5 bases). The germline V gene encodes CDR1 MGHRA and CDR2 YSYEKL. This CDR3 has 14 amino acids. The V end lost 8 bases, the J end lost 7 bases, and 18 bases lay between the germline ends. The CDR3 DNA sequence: TGCGCCAGCTCACTCCAGGGTGAACGGCAGCCCCAGCATTTT. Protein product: CASSLQGERQPQHF.

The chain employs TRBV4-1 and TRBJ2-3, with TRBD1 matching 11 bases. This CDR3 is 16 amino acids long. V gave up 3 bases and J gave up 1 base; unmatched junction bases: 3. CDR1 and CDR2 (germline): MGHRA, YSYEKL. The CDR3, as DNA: TGCGCCAGCAGCCAGGACAGGGGGCCGGGCACAGATACGCAGTATTTT. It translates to CASSQDRGPGTDTQYF.

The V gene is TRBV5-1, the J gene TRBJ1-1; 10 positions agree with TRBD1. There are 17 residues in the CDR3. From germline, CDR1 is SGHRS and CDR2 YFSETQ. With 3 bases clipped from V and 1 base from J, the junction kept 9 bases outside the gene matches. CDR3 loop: CASSYLTGGSENTEAFF. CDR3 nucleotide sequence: TGCGCCAGCAGCTACCTGACAGGGGGCTCGGAGAACACTGAAGCTTTCTTT.

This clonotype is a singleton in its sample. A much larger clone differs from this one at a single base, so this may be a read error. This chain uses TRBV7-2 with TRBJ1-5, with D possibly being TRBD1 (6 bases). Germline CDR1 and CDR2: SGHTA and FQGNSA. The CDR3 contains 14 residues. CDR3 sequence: CVSSFTAGAQPQHF. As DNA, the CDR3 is TGTGTCAGCAGCTTTACGGCAGGGGCTCAGCCCCAGCATTTT. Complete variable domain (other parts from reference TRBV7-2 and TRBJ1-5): GAGVSQSPSNKVTEKGKDVELRCDPISGHTALYWYRQSLGQGLEFLIYFQGNSAPDKSGLPSDRFSAERTGGSVSTLTIQRTQQEDSAVYLCVSSFTAGAQPQHFGDGTRLSIL.

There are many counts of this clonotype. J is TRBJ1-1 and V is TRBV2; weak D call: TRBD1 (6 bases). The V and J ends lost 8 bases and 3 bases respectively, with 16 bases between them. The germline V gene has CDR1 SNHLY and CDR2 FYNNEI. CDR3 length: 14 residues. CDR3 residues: CASSIPGGDTEAFF. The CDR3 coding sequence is TGTGCCAGCTCAATCCCGGGGGGCGACACTGAAGCTTTCTTT.

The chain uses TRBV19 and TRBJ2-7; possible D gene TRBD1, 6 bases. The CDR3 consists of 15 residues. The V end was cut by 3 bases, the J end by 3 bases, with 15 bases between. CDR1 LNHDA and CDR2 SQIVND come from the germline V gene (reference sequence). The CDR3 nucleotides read TGTGCCAGTAGTATCCTCTCTGGACAGTACTACGAGCAGTACGTC. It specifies CASSILSGQYYEQYV.

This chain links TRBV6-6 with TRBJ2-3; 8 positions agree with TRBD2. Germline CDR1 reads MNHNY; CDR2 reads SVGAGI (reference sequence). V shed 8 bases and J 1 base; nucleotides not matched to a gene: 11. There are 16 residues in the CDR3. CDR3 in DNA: TGTGCCAGCGGAAATGGCGGGGGGTATCGCACAGATACGCAGTATTTT. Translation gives CASGNGGGYRTDTQYF.

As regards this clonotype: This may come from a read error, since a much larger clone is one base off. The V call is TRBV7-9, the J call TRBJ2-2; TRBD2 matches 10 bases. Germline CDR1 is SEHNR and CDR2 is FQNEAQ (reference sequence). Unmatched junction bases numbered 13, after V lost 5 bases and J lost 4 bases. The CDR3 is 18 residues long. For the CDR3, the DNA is TGTGCCAGCAGCCCTACTCCTAGCGGGGGCTTGAGCACCGGGGAGCTGTTTTTT. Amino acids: CASSPTPSGGLSTGELFF. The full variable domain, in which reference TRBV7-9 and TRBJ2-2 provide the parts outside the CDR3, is DTGVSQNPRHKITKRGQNVTFRCDPISEHNRLYWYRQTLGQGPEFLTYFQNEAQLEKSRLLSDRFSAERPKGSFSTLEIQRTEQGDSAMYLCASSPTPSGGLSTGELFFGEGSRLTVL.

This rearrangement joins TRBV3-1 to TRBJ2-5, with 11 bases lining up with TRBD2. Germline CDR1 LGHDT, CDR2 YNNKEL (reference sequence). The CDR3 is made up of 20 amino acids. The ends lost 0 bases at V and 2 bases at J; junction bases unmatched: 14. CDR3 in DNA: TGTGCCAGCAGCCAAGATCTCACGTGGCTAGCGGGGGGTTTACAAGAGACCCAGTACTTC. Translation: CASSQDLTWLAGGLQETQYF.

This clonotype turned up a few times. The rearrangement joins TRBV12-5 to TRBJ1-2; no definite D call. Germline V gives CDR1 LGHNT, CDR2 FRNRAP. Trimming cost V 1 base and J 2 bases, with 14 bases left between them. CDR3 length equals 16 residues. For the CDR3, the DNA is TGTGCTAGTGGTTTGGGATCCGGAAGGATGAACTATGGCTACACCTTC. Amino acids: CASGLGSGRMNYGYTF.

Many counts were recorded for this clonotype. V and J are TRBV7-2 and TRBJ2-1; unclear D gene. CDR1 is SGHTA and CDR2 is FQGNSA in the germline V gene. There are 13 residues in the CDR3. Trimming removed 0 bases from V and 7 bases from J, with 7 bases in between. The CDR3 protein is CASSLARRNEQFF. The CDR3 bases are TGTGCCAGCAGCTTAGCGAGACGAAATGAGCAGTTCTTC.

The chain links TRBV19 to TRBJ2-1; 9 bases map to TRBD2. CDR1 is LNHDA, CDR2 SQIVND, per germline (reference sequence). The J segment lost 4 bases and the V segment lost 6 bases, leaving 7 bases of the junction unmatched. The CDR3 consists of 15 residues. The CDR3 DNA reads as TGTGCCAGTAGCCCCGACAGCGGGGGGTACAATGAGCAGTTCTTC. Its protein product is CASSPDSGGYNEQFF.

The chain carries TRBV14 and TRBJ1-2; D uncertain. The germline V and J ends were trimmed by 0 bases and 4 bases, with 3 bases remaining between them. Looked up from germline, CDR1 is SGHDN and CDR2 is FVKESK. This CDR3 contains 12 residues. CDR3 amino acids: CASSQDLYGYTF. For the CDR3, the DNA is TGTGCCAGCAGCCAAGATCTCTATGGCTACACCTTC. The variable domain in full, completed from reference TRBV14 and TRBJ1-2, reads EAGVTQFPSHSVIEKGQTVTLRCDPISGHDNLYWYRRVMGKEIKFLLHFVKESKQDESGMPNNRFLAERTGGTYSTLKVQPAELEDSGVYFCASSQDLYGYTFGSGTRLTVV.

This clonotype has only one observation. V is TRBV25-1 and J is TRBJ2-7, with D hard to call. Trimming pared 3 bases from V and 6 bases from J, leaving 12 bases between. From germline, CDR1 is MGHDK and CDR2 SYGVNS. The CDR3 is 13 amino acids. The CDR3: CASSDSHNGEQYF. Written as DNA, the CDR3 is TGTGCCAGCAGTGACTCACATAACGGCGAGCAGTACTTC.

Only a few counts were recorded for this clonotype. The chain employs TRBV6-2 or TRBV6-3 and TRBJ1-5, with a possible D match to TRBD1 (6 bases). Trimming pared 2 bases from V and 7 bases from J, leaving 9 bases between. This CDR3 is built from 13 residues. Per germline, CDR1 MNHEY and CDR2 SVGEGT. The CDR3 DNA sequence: TGTGCCAGCAGTTACGGGGGCCCGCAGCCCCAGCATTTT. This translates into CASSYGGPQPQHF.